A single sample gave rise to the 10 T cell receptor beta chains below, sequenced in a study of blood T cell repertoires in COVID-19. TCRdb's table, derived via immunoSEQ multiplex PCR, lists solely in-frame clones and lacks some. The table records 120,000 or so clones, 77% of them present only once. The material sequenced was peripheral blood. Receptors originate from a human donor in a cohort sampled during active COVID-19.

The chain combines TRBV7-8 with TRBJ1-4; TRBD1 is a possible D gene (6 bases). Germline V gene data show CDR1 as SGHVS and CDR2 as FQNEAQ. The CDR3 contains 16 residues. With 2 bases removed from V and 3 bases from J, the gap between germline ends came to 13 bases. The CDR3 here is CASSLNRVLPNEKLFF. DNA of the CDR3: TGTGCCAGCAGCTTAAACAGGGTGTTGCCTAATGAAAAACTGTTTTTT.

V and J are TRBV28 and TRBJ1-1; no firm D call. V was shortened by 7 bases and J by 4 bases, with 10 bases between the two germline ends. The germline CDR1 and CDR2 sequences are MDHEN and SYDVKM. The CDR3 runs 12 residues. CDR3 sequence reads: CASKEGRTEAFF. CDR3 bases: TGTGCCAGCAAAGAGGGCCGCACTGAAGCTTTCTTT.

Written as DNA, the CDR3 is TGTGCCAGCAGTTCCCGGACAGGACGCATGAACACTGAAGCTTTCTTT. It translates to CASSSRTGRMNTEAFF. The chain links TRBV6-5 to TRBJ1-1; TRBD1 aligns across 7 bases. The CDR3 length is 16 residues. Per the germline V gene, CDR1 is MNHEY and CDR2 is SVGAGI. J lost 0 bases, V lost 4 bases, and 8 bases had no gene match.

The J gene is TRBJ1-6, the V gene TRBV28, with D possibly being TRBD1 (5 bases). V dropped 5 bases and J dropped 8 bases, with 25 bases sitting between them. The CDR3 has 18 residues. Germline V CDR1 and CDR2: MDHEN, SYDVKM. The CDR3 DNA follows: TGTGCCAGCAGTCCACCCCCTCACAGGAGCCTTTGGGATTCACCCCTCCACTTT. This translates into CASSPPPHRSLWDSPLHF.

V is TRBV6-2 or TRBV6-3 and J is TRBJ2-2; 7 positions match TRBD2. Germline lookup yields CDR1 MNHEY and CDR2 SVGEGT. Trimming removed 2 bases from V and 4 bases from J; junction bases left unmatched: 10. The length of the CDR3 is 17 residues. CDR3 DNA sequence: TGTGCCAGCAGTTACCCCCCGACTAGCACTAGCACCGGGGAGCTGTTTTTT. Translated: CASSYPPTSTSTGELFF.

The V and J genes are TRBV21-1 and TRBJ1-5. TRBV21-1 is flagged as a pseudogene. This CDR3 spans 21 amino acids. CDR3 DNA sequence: TGTGCCAGCAGCAAACAAGTCGCTCGGGGGGAAGCGAGCCCTAGCAATCAGCCCCAGCATTTT. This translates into CASSKQVARGEASPSNQPQHF.

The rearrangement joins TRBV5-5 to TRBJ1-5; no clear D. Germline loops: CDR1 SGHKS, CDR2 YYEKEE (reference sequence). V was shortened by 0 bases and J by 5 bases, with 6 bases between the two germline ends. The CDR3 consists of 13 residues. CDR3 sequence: CASSLDRDQPQHF. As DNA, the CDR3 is TGTGCCAGCAGCTTGGACAGAGATCAGCCCCAGCATTTT.

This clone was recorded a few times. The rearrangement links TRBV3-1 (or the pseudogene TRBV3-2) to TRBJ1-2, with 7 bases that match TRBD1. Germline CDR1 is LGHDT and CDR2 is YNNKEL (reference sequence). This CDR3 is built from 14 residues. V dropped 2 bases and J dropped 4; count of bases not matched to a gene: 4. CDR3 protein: CASSQQGTAYGYTF. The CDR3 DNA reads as TGTGCCAGCAGCCAACAGGGGACAGCCTATGGCTACACCTTC.

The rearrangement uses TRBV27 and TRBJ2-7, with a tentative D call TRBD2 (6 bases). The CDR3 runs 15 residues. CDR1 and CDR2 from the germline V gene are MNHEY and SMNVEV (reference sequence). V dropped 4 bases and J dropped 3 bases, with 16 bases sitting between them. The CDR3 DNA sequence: TGTGCCAGCAGTTCCCTCCGGGACTTTCTCTACGAGCAGTACTTC. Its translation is CASSSLRDFLYEQYF.

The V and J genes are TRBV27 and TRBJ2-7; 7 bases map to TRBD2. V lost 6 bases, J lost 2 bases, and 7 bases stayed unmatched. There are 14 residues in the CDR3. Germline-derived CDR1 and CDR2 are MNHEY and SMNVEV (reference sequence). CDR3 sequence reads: CASSFGTNTYEQYF. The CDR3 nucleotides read TGTGCCAGCAGCTTCGGGACTAACACCTACGAGCAGTACTTC.